This T cell receptor beta chain stems from a study of beta chain features in type 1 diabetes. Whole-study findings and limits: Shortening of TCRB CDR3s, moderate but significant, appeared in all four CD4+ subsets of Type 1 diabetes patients. Whether HLA type influences TCRB rearrangement remained unresolved here.

In total, each donor contributed a single heparinised blood draw that averaged around 100 mL. Via the markers CD45RO/CCR7/CD25/CD127/CD95/CD27, stem cell-like memory, regulatory, central memory and naive CD4+ cells were sorted. Reverse transcribing all isolated RNA meant expressed TCRB transcripts were sequenced. TCRdb's table, derived via immunoSEQ multiplex PCR, lists solely in-frame clones and lacks some. The sample shows under 400,000 clones, around a fifth of them seen only once. V was cut by 0 bases and J by 4 bases, with 12 bases left in between. This CDR3 comprises 15 residues. Germline CDR1 reads SGHAT; CDR2 reads FQDESV (reference sequence). This clone came up a few times. The target antigen is unknown.

Sequencing was performed on naive CD4+ T cells from blood. This rearrangement joins TRBV11-1 to TRBJ1-2, with D perhaps TRBD1 (6 bases). The TCR sequence derives from a woman aged 18 to 35 in good health. CDR3 nucleotide sequence: TGTGCCAGCAGCTTAGCTACGACAGGATTCTATGGCTACACCTTC. Its protein product is CASSLATTGFYGYTF.